These 21 T cell receptor beta chains came from one sample sequenced in a study of blood T cell repertoires in COVID-19. Clones were read by immunoSEQ multiplex PCR, and TCRdb kept only the in-frame ones, dropping some. The sample includes about 75,000 clones, under 80% seen only once; the top ten take 2.6%. Material for sequencing was peripheral blood. The source is a human donor with acute or convalescent COVID-19. The donor label of this sample is uncertain.

The chain joins TRBV6-5 to TRBJ1-1; 7 nucleotides match TRBD1. This CDR3 spans 14 amino acids. V shed 4 bases, J shed 3 bases, and the junction held 5 bases outside the gene matches. Germline-derived CDR1 and CDR2 are MNHEY and SVGAGI. The CDR3 loop reads CASSWQGEDTEAFF. Written as DNA, the CDR3 is TGTGCCAGCAGTTGGCAGGGGGAAGACACTGAAGCTTTCTTT.

In this sample, this clone turned up once. The V and J genes are TRBV19 and TRBJ2-3; D is possibly TRBD1 (6 bases). The CDR3 extends over 15 amino acids. V lost 3 bases to trimming and J lost 2 bases, with 12 bases between them. From germline, CDR1 is LNHDA and CDR2 SQIVND (reference sequence). DNA for the CDR3: TGTGCCAGTAGTATGGGGACAAACCCCACAGATACGCAGTATTTT. Amino acid sequence: CASSMGTNPTDTQYF.

This clone was recorded only once. The chain employs TRBV11-1 and TRBJ2-5, with TRBD1 matching over 8 bases. CDR3 length: 14 amino acids. From germline, CDR1 is SGHAT and CDR2 FQDESV (reference sequence). V lost 5 bases to trimming and J lost 5 bases; unmatched junction nucleotides: 7. DNA of the CDR3: TGTGCCAGCAGCCTGGACAGGGATTACGAGACCCAGTACTTC. This sequence encodes CASSLDRDYETQYF. The complete variable domain, with remaining parts taken from reference TRBV11-1 and TRBJ2-5, reads EAEVAQSPRYKITEKSQAVAFWCDPISGHATLYWYRQILGQGPELLVQFQDESVVDDSQLPKDRFSAERLKGVDSTLKIQPAELGDSAMYLCASSLDRDYETQYFGPGTRLLVL.

The chain recombines TRBV24-1 with TRBJ2-5; 8 positions match TRBD2. Looked up from germline, CDR1 is KGHDR and CDR2 is SFDVKD. V was pared by 1 base and J by 4 bases, with 7 bases of the junction left unmatched. CDR3 length: 16 residues. The CDR3 loop is CATSDFGVAGRETQYF. Here the CDR3 DNA reads TGTGCCACCAGTGATTTTGGGGTAGCGGGGCGAGAGACCCAGTACTTC.

This clone was found once. This rearrangement joins TRBV12-3 or TRBV12-4 to TRBJ1-2; possible D gene TRBD1, 6 bases. This CDR3 contains 11 residues. The ends were cut back, 6 bases at V and 7 bases at J, with 9 bases in the middle. The CDR3 reads CASSPGAGYTF. The CDR3 DNA is TGTGCCAGCAGCCCAGGGGCTGGCTACACCTTC.

The count of this clone is one. The CDR3 nucleotides read TGTGCCAGCAGCTGGGGACAGGTGCTGAGTGGCTACACCTTC. Its translation is CASSWGQVLSGYTF. V gene TRBV28 combines with J gene TRBJ1-2, with 8 bases fitting TRBD1. The length of the CDR3 is 14 residues. Germline assignment: CDR1 MDHEN and CDR2 SYDVKM. J was trimmed by 7 bases and V by 6 bases; bases with no gene match: 10.

V is TRBV7-2 and J is TRBJ2-1; 9 bases match TRBD1. The CDR3 extends over 14 amino acids. Germline CDR1 reads SGHTA; CDR2 reads FQGNSA. The V and J ends lost 6 bases and 8 bases, in that order; junction bases with no gene match: 8. The CDR3 spells CASSPGTGRDEQFF. As DNA, the CDR3 is TGTGCCAGCAGTCCCGGGACAGGGAGAGATGAGCAGTTCTTC.

The V gene is TRBV24-1, the J gene TRBJ1-5; D possibly corresponds to TRBD1 (5 bases). The CDR3 runs 18 residues. Germline V gene sequence: CDR1 KGHDR, CDR2 SFDVKD. Trimming shortened V by 3 bases and J by 1 base, and 18 bases separated the two germline ends. DNA of the CDR3: TGTGCCACCAGTGATAGCCGAGATCGGGGGGTAAGCAATCAGCCCCAGCATTTT. It encodes CATSDSRDRGVSNQPQHF.

J is TRBJ2-3 and V is TRBV27, with D maybe TRBD2 (5 bases). The CDR3 covers 14 residues. CDR1 is MNHEY, CDR2 SMNVEV, per germline (reference sequence). Trimming left V 2 bases short and J 1 base short, with 7 bases between. This CDR3 is CASSLRRGTDTQYF. CDR3 sequence (DNA): TGTGCCAGCAGTTTAAGGCGGGGCACAGATACGCAGTATTTT.

This clone was seen only once. J is TRBJ2-1 and V is TRBV11-1, with TRBD2 as a possible D gene (5 bases). Germline V gene lookup returns CDR1 SGHAT and CDR2 FQDESV (reference sequence). The CDR3 covers 15 residues. The germline V and J ends were trimmed by 4 bases and 4 bases, with 14 bases remaining between them. The CDR3 DNA reads as TGTGCCAGCAGCTACCCGCGGGCTACATACAATGAGCAGTTCTTC. Its protein product is CASSYPRATYNEQFF.

V and J are TRBV6-5 and TRBJ1-2, with a weak D call TRBD1 (5 bases). Trimming took 4 bases from V and 4 from J, leaving 13 bases between them. The CDR3 length is 14 residues. Germline lookup yields CDR1 MNHEY and CDR2 SVGAGI. The CDR3 protein is CASSFRVTGYGYTF. The CDR3 DNA reads as TGTGCCAGCAGTTTCAGGGTAACCGGCTATGGCTACACCTTC.

The rearrangement joins TRBV27 to TRBJ2-7, with 11 bases that match TRBD1. CDR1 is MNHEY, CDR2 SMNVEV, per germline (reference sequence). The V and J ends lost 6 bases and 2 bases, in that order; junction bases with no gene match: 9. The CDR3 contains 16 residues. The CDR3 nucleotides read TGTGCCAGCAGCGGCCAGGACAGGGGGCGTCCCTACGAGCAGTACTTC. Amino acids: CASSGQDRGRPYEQYF.

This chain joins TRBV6-2 or TRBV6-3 and TRBJ2-3, with TRBD1 matching over 11 bases. V lost 5 bases, J lost 5 bases, and 3 bases stayed unmatched. The germline V gene has CDR1 MNHEY and CDR2 SVGEGT. The CDR3 is 14 amino acids. For the CDR3, the DNA is TGTGCCAGCAGTCCCGGGACAGGGGGAGATACGCAGTATTTT. This codes for CASSPGTGGDTQYF.

This chain uses TRBV18 with TRBJ2-1; D may be TRBD2 (6 bases). With 3 bases removed from V and 8 bases from J, the gap between germline ends came to 20 bases. The germline CDR1 and CDR2 sequences are KGHSH and LQKENI. The CDR3 spans 16 residues. This CDR3 reads CASSPTSGGIWDEQFF. CDR3 nucleotide sequence: TGTGCCAGCTCACCTACTAGTGGAGGGATTTGGGATGAGCAGTTCTTC. The full variable domain, in which reference TRBV18 and TRBJ2-1 provide the parts outside the CDR3, is NAGVMQNPRHLVRRRGQEARLRCSPMKGHSHVYWYRQLPEEGLKFMVYLQKENIIDESGMPKERFSAEFPKEGPSILRIQQVVRGDSAAYFCASSPTSGGIWDEQFFGPGTRLTVL.

The chain employs TRBV11-2 and TRBJ1-6; 7 bases fit TRBD1. In germline, CDR1 is SGHAT, CDR2 FQNNGV. Losses at the gene ends were 4 bases for V and 6 bases for J; bases not matched to a gene: 6. The CDR3 contains 15 residues. CDR3 region: CASSSGQPVNSPLHF. DNA of the CDR3: TGTGCCAGCAGCTCGGGACAGCCTGTTAATTCACCCCTCCACTTT.

The rearrangement joins TRBV16 to TRBJ2-1; 11 bases agree with TRBD2. Germline assignment: CDR1 KGHSY and CDR2 FQNENV. The CDR3 runs 18 residues. Trimming removed 4 bases from V and 9 bases from J; junction bases left unmatched: 17. The CDR3: CASSRGERTSGSRSEQFF. The CDR3 bases are TGTGCCAGCAGCCGCGGAGAAAGGACTAGCGGGTCAAGGAGTGAGCAGTTCTTC.

The J gene is TRBJ1-3, the V gene TRBV28; maybe TRBD1 (5 bases). Trimming stripped 9 bases from V and 0 bases from J, with 12 bases between. Germline CDR1 MDHEN, CDR2 SYDVKM. This CDR3 spans 14 amino acids. CDR3 sequence (DNA): TGTGCCAGTATGACCGGGGGCTCTGGAAACACCATATATTTT. Translation gives CASMTGGSGNTIYF.

The J gene is TRBJ2-1, the V gene TRBV10-2; 7 bases agree with TRBD2. CDR1 and CDR2 (germline): WSHSY, SAAADI. This CDR3 has 16 amino acids. V shed 3 bases, J shed 0 bases, and the junction held 5 bases outside the gene matches. CDR3: CASSDLLADSYNEQFF. The CDR3 nucleotides are TGCGCCAGCAGTGACTTGCTAGCGGACTCCTACAATGAGCAGTTCTTC.

This chain links TRBV24-1 with TRBJ2-3, with 12 bases that match TRBD2. Trimming cost V 0 bases and J 5 bases; bases outside gene matches: 8. CDR3 size: 18 residues. Germline CDR1 KGHDR, CDR2 SFDVKD. CDR3 protein: CATSDLRTSGGPRDTQYF. The CDR3 bases are TGTGCCACCAGTGATTTGAGAACTAGCGGGGGGCCAAGAGATACGCAGTATTTT.

The chain has TRBV5-5 and TRBJ1-6; D may be TRBD1 (5 bases). The CDR3 extends over 15 amino acids. V was trimmed by 0 bases and J by 10 bases, leaving 14 bases between them. Germline V lookup: CDR1 SGHKS, CDR2 YYEKEE (reference sequence). DNA of the CDR3: TGTGCCAGCAGCTTGGTCGTAGGGGCTGGATCACCCCTCCACTTT. Amino acids: CASSLVVGAGSPLHF.

The rearrangement uses TRBV5-1 and TRBJ2-5, with TRBD1 as a possible D gene (5 bases). CDR1 SGHRS and CDR2 YFSETQ come from the germline V gene. The germline V and J ends were trimmed by 4 bases and 4 bases, with 14 bases remaining between them. The CDR3 sequence is 14 residues long. This chain's CDR3 is CASSPQGARETQYF. The CDR3 DNA sequence: TGCGCCAGCAGCCCTCAAGGGGCAAGAGAGACCCAGTACTTC.